This paragraph covers one T cell receptor (beta chain) sequence. Antigen unknown. CDR3 sequences, V/J genes, frequencies and template counts came from survey-depth TCRbeta sequencing. The protocol was immunoSEQ multiplex PCR, while the TCRdb copy is restricted to in-frame clones and leaves out a portion. The table lists over 3,000 clones, over 70% of them singletons. Adult allogeneic hematopoietic cell transplant recipients with steroid-refractory graft-versus-host disease were prospectively enrolled for research autopsy. The data were taken from a study of tissue T cells after allogeneic stem cell transplantation. General study results and limits: Across patients, clones rarely overlapped, yet motif clusters were shared tissue-specifically. Anatomically similar tissues had similar TCR repertoires within each patient. Tissue-detected TCR repertoire was only partly captured by blood and spleen T cells.

Germline V gene sequence: CDR1 SGHRS, CDR2 YFSETQ. V lost 2 bases to trimming and J lost 4 bases, with 10 bases between them. The CDR3 totals 15 residues. The chain recombines TRBV5-1 with TRBJ2-6; D remains unclear. Source: small intestine tissue, taken at autopsy. This clonotype originated in an older male patient with steroid-refractory graft-versus-host disease after an allogeneic stem cell transplant. Some T cells may arise from the graft donor. The CDR3 reads CASSFIYGGANVLTF. The CDR3 DNA is TGCGCCAGCAGCTTCATTTACGGGGGGGCCAACGTCCTGACTTTC.